One T cell receptor (beta chain) is described in this entry. This CDR3 fails to terminate in the conserved phenylalanine or tryptophan, so it likely reflects a read error. Because the CDR3's place on the DNA is in doubt, the DNA is left out and the CDR3 is given as listed by TCRdb. The entry originates in a study of blood T cell repertoires in COVID-19. Across the whole study: Sources were T cells, B-cell-depleted T cells, or PBMCs; the material itself was cDNA or gDNA.

Method: immunoSEQ multiplex PCR; TCRdb's copy keeps in-frame clones and lacks some. The repertoire includes a few hundred thousand clones, 82% of them detected once, and about 3.3% sits in the top ten. The germline gives CDR1 SGHAT, CDR2 FQNNGV. The CDR3 spans 13 amino acids, including both terminal residues. Each recovered donor of Cohort 3 presented with two negative PCRs, clearance, or symptom resolution. The sequence was collected from a woman aged 55 to 70 who had recovered from COVID-19. Material: PBMCs or T cells enriched from blood (not recorded which). The chain employs TRBV11-2 and TRBJ2-7; the table calls TRBD2, which could not be checked here. The CDR3 loop reads CASSLGSSGTPRA.